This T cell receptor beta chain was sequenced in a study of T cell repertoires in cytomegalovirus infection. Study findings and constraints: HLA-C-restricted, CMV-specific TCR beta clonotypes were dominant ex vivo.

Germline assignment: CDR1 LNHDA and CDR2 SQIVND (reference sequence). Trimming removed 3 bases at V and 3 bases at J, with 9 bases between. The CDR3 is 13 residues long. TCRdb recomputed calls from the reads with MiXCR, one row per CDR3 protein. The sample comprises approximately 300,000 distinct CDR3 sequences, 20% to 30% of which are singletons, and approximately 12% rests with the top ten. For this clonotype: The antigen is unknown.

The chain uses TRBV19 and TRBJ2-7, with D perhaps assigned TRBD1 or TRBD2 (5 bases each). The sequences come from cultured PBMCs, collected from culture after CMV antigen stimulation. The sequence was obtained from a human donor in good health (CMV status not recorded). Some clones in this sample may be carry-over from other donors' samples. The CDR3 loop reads CASSMGTIYEQYF. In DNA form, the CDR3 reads TGTGCCAGTAGTATGGGGACCATCTACGAGCAGTACTTC.